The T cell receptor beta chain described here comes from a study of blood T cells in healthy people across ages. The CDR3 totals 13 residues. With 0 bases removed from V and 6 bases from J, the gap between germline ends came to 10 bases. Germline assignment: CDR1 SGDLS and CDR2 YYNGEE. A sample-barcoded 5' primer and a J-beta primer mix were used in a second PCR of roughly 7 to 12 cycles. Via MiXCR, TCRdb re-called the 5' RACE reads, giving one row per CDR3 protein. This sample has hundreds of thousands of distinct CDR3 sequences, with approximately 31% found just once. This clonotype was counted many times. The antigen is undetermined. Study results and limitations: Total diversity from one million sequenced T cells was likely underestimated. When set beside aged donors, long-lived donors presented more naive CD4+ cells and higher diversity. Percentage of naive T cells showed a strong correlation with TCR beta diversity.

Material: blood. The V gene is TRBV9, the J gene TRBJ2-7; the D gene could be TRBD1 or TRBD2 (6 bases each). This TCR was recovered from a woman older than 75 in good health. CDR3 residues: CASSVDGGGEQYF. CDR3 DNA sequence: TGTGCCAGCAGCGTAGACGGAGGGGGCGAGCAGTACTTC.